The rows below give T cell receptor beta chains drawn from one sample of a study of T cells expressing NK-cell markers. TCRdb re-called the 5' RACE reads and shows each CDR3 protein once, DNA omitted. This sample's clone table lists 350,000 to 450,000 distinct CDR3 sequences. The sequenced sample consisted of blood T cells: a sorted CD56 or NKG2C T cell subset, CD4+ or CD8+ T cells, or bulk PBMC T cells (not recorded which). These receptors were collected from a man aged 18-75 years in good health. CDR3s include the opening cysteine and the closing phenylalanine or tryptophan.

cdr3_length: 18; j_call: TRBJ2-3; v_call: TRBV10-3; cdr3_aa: CAISATEGGGVSTDTQYF
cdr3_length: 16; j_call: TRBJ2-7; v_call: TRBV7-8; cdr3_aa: CASSLLGVVSSYEQYF
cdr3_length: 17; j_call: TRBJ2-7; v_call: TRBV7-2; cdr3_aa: CASSLAIASGVYYEQYF
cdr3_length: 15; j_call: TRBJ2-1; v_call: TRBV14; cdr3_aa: CASSRTRGGYNEQFF
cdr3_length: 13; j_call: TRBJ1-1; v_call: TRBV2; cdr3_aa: CASSRDSYTEAFF
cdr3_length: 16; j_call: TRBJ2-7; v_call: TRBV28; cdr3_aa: CASSFYAGAIFYEQYF
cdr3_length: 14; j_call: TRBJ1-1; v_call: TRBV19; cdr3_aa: CASTAPGEFTEAFF
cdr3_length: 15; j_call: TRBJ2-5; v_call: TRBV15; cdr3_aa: CATSRVAGGLETQYF
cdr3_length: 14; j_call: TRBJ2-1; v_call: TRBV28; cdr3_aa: CASTPQGPNNEQFF
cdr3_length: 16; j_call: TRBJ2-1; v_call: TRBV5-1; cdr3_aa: CASRGATSGQTREQFF
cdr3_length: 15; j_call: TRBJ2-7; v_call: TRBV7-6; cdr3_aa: CASSLAARGGYEQYF
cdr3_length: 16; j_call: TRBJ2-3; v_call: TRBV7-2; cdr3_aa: CASSLGLAGDSDTQYF
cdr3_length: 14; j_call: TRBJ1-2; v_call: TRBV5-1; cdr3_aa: CASSLSTADYGYTF
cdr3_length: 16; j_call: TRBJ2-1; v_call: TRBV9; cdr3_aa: CASSGRLEFLYNEQFF
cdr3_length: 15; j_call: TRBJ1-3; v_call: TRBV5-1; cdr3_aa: CASSLGVISGNTIYF
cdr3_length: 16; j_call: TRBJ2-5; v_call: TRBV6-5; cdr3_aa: CASSYFRAGRQETQYF
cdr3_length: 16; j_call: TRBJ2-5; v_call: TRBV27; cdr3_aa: CASRSAGPPTQETQYF
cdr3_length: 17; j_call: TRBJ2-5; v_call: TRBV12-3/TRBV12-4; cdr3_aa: CASSFRTGTGNGETQYF
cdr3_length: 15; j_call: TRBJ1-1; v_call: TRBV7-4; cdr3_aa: CASRTGDIGNTEAFF
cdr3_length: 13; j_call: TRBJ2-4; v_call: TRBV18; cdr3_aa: CASSLPSGNIQYF
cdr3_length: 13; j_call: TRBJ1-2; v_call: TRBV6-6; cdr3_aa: CASTAGTDYGYTF
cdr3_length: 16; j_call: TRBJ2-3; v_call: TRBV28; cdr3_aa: CASSLPGQWGTDTQYF
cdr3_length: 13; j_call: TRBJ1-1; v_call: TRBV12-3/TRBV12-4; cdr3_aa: CASSLRGNTEAFF
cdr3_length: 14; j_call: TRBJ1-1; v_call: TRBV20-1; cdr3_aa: CSARDTGGWTEAFF
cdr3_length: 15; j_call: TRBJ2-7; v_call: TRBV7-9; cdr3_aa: CASSLMGGSPYEQYF
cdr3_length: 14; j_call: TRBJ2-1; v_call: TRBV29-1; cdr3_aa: CSVKFLNSYNEQFF
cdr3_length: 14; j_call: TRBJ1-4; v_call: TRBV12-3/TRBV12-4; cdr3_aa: CASTMKTENEKLFF
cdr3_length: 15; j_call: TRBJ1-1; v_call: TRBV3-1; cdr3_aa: CASSRTSRMNTEAFF
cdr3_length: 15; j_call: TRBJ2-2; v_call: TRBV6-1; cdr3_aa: CASSTRTENTGELFF
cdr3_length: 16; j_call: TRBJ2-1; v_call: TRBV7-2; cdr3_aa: CASSLGLAGGDNEQFF
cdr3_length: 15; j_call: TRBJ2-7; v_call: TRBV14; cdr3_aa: CASSQSTLKGYEQYF
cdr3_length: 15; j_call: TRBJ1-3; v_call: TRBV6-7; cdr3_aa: CASKVTGGNGNTIYF
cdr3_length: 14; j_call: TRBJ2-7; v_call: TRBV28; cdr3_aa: CAGLDPGQRYEQYF
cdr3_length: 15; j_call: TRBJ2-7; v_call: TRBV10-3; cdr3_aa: CAISPAMGGSYEQYF
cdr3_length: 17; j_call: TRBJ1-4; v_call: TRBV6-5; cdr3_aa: CASRAPPPGQGDEKLFF
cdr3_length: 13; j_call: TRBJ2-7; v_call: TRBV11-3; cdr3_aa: CASSPQGEDEQYF
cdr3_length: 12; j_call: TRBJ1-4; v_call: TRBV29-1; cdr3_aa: CNREQGSEKLFF
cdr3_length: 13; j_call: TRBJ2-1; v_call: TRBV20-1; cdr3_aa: CSASHNSYNEQFF
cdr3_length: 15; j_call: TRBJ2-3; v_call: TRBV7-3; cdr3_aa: CASSFFGVRGDTQYF
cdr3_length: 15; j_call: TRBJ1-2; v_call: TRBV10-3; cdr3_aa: CAISGSASQTHGYTF
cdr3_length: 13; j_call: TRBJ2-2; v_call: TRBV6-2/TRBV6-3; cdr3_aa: CASSQRVTGELFF
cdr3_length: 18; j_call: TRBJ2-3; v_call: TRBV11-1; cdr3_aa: CASSPEGRLAGNTDTQYF
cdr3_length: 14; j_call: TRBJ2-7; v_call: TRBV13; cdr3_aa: CASSLDQGAYEQYF
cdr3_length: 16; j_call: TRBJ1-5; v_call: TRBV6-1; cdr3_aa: CASSPPLAGTRQPQHF
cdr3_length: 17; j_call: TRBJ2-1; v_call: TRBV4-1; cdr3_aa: CASSQGTLVTGYNEQFF
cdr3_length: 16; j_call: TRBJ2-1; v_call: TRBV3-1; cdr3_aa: CASSQDTGVFSNEQFF
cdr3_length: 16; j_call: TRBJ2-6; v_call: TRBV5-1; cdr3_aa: CASSFTVTSGANVLTF
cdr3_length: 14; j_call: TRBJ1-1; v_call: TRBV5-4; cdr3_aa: CASSIFIGNTEAFF
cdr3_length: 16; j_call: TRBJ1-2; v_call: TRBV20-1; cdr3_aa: CSATVGVGAANYGYTF
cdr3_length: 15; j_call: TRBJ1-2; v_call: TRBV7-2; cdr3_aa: CASSLDNLPGYGYTF
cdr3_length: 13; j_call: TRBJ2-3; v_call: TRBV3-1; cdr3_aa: CASRNRGGDTQYF
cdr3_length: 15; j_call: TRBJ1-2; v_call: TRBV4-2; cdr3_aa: CASSQERSVKGGYTF
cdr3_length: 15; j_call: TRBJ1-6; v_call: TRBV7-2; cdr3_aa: CASSGLPGAYSPLHF